Described below is a single TCR beta chain sequence and its context. Its antigen is unknown. Within one base of it there is no much larger clone, and no base qualities were kept. The source of the sample is a study of blood T cell repertoires in COVID-19 (dated by TCRdb to the early 2020s). Notes on the research overall: Samples from collaborators originated in the United States, Italy and Spain and spanned both the acute and convalescent phases of COVID-19. A freely available public database, intended as a resource for researchers studying the immune response to SARS-CoV-2, is where the repertoires were released. Deeply sampled blood TCRbeta repertoires from subjects exposed to, actively infected with, or recovered from COVID-19 were included in the dataset. The material from the prospective study consisted of cDNA or gDNA derived from T cells, B-cell-depleted T cells, or PBMCs. Samples were obtained from the ongoing ImmuneRACE study (first 160 participants) and from 1,254 subjects provided by 6 global collaborators. HLA class I and class II types, where available, came from metadata supplied by the sample provider rather than from assay-based typing. A de-identified subject ID, COVID-19 status, age in years and sex were almost always included in the sample metadata. On the study overall, not on this receptor specifically: Clinical and demographic metadata were provided uncurated, with the amount varying by source and participant.

Based on the germline V gene, the CDR1 and CDR2 sequences are SGHTA and FQGTGA. At the junction V is shortened by 3 bases and J by 10 bases; bases outside the gene matches: 2. The cysteine opens and the phenylalanine closes a CDR3 of 13 amino acids. Only the CDR3 region is kept as DNA, spanning 39 bases read in frame from base 1. Enrolling through a virtual design, the prospective study's participants ranged in age from roughly 18 to 89 years and lived across around 25 United States geographic areas. In the prospective study, cohorts were assigned on the basis of participant-reported clinical history obtained from a screening survey and a study questionnaire. Recovered participants in ImmuneRACE Cohort 3 were defined as having two consecutive negative NP/OP PCR tests, clearance from a healthcare professional, or resolution of symptoms. Each participant in the prospective study had whole blood, serum and a nasopharyngeal or oropharyngeal swab collected by mobile phlebotomists. Prospective study participants could optionally give additional blood draws and questionnaires over an approximately 2-month period. Before DNA extraction, blood samples from the prospective study were shipped at room temperature or frozen.

TCRbeta CDR3 regions were amplified from genomic DNA by means of the immunoSEQ Assay, a bias-controlled multiplex PCR. The authors' analysis ran thus. The number of nucleated cells in each sample was estimated from the amplification of reference gene primers within the assay. Sequence reads were collapsed and filtered to measure the absolute abundance of every unique TCRbeta CDR3 rearrangement. For each sample, productive Simpson clonality was calculated as the square root of Simpson's diversity index over productive rearrangements. TCRdb took this table from immuneACCESS and kept in-frame rearrangements with V and J called. Such tables lack part of the clones; where checked against another copy, unresolved V genes explain under half of the gap, and the rest is unexplained. V and J calls and clone size are those listed in that table; D and trimming were worked out from the DNA. This sample lists 250,000 to 350,000 clones; around 89% were detected once. The top ten clones comprise about 3% of the sample.

In this chain, TRBV7-3 is recombined with TRBJ2-1; 11 bases in the middle match TRBD1. Sequences were obtained from PBMCs or T cells enriched from blood (not recorded which). This receptor was obtained from a woman in her fifties or sixties who had recovered from COVID-19. Here is the DNA: TGTGCCAGCAGCTTTCGGACAGGGGGCGAGCAGTTCTTC. The resulting protein is CASSFRTGGEQFF.